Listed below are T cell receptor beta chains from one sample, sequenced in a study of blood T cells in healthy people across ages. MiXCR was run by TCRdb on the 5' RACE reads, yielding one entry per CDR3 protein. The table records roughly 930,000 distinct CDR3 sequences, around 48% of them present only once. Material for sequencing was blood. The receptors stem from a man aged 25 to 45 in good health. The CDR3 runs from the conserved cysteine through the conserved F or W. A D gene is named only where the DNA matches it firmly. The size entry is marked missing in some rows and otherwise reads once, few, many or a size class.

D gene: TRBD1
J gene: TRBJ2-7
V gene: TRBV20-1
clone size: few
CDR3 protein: CSARWGTGGFEQYF
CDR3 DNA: TGCAGTGCGAGATGGGGGACAGGGGGCTTCGAGCAGTACTTC

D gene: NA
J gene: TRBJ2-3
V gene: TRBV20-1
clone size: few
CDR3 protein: CSASDYTGRDTQYF
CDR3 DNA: TGCAGTGCTTCCGACTATACGGGACGAGATACGCAGTATTTT

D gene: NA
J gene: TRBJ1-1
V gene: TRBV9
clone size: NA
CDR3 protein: CASTGSNTEAFF
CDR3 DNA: TGTGCCAGCACGGGCTCGAACACTGAAGCTTTCTTT

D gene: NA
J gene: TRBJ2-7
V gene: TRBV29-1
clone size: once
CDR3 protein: CSVEDPRGGPSNEQYF
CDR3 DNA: TGCAGCGTTGAAGATCCCAGAGGGGGGCCATCCAACGAGCAGTACTTC

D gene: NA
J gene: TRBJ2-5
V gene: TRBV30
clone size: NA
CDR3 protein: CAWSPGAGETQYF
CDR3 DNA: TGTGCCTGGAGTCCAGGGGCGGGCGAGACCCAGTACTTC

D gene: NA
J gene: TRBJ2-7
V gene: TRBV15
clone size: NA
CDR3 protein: CATSRDLYQGPPYEQYF
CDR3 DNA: TGTGCCACCAGCAGAGATCTCTACCAGGGCCCTCCCTACGAGCAGTACTTC

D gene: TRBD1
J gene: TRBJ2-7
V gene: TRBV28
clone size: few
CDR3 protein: CAIGTGSSYEQYF
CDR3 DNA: TGTGCCATCGGGACAGGTTCTTCCTACGAGCAGTACTTC

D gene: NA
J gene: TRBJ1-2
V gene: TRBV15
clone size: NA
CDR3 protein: CATSRDSQGSYGYTF
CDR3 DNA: TGTGCCACCAGCAGAGATAGCCAGGGGAGCTATGGCTACACCTTC

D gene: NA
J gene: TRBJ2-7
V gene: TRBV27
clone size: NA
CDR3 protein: CASSLSTGSPYEQYF
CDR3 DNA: TGTGCCAGCAGTTTATCGACGGGCAGCCCCTACGAGCAGTACTTC

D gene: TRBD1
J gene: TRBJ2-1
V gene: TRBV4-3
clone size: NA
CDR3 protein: CASSQAAAGGIGSGYNEQFF
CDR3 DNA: TGCGCCAGCAGCCAAGCGGCGGCAGGGGGCATCGGAAGTGGCTACAATGAGCAGTTCTTC

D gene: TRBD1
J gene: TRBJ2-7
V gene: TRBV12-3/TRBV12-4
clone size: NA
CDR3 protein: CASSSQGFDEQYF
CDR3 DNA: TGTGCCAGCAGTTCACAGGGGTTCGACGAGCAGTACTTC